This T cell receptor (beta chain) was recorded in a study of human T cells and chemical hapten exposure. The wider study: Patients, chiefly female, had alopecia areata, totalis or universalis. Study-wide results and limits: Large CDR3 similarity clusters arose significantly more often from expanded TCRs than from controls.

This clonotype showed up many times. Its specificity is unknown. The CDR3 spans 13 residues. Germline V gives CDR1 SNHLY, CDR2 FYNNEI. Trimming took 2 bases from V and 5 from J, leaving 7 bases between them. Time point denoted: patch test 2, 6 weeks after DPC sensitization. Described treatment: therapeutic diphenylcyclopropenone sensitization with weekly scalp DPC. Sequencing started from total RNA isolated from unfractionated whole blood. Library preparation tagged each individual cDNA molecule with a unique molecular identifier. A single record per CDR3 protein comes from TCRdb applying MiXCR to the RACE reads. The sample consists of about 42,000 distinct CDR3 sequences, approximately 9.6% of them appearing once.

The chain has TRBV2 and TRBJ1-5; D unclear. The clonotype was recovered from a woman younger than 45 with alopecia areata. Some clones in this sample may be carry-over from other donors' samples. The sequenced sample was whole blood, obtained in connection with sensitization to the hapten diphenylcyclopropenone (DPC). The DNA of the CDR3 is TGTGCCAGCAGTGAATCGAGTTATCAGCCCCAGCATTTT. It specifies CASSESSYQPQHF.